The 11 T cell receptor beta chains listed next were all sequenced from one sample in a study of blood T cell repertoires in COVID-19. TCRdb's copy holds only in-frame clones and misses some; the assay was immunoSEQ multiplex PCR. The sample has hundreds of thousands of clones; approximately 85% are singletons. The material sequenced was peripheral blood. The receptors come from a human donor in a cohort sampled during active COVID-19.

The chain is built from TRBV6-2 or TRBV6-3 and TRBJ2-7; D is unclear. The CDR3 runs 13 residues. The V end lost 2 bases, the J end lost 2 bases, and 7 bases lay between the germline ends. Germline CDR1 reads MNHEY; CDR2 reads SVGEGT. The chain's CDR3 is CASSYRRTYEQYF. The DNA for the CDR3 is TGTGCCAGCAGTTACCGCAGGACCTACGAGCAGTACTTC.

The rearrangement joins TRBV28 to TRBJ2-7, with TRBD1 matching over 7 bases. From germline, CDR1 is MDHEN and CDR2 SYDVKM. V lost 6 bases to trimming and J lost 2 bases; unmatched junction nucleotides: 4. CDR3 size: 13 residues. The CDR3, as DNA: TGTGCCAGCAGCCCCACAGGGGCCTACGAGCAGTACTTC. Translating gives CASSPTGAYEQYF.

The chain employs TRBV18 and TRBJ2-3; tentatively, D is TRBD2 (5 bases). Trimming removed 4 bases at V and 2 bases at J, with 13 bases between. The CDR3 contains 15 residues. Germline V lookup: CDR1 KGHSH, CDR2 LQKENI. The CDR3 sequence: CASSLRLAVTDTQYF. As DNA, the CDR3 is TGTGCCAGCTCACTTCGCCTAGCTGTCACAGATACGCAGTATTTT.

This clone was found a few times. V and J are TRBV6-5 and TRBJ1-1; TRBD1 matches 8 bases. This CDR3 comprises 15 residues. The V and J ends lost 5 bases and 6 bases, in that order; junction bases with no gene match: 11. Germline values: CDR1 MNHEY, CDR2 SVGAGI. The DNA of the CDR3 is TGTGCCAGCAGTCCCCAGACAGGGGAGGTTTCTGAAGCTTTCTTT. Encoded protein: CASSPQTGEVSEAFF.

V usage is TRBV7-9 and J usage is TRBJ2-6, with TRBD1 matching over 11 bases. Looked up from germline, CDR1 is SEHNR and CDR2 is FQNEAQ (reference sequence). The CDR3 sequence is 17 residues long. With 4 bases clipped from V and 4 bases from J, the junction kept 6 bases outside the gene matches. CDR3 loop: CASSSGQGARGANVLTF. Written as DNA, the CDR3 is TGTGCCAGCAGCTCCGGACAGGGGGCGAGAGGGGCCAACGTCCTGACTTTC.

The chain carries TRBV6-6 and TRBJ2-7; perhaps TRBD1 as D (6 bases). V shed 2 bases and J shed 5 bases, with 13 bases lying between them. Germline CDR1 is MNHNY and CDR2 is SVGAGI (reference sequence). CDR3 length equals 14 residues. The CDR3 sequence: CASSYGGGNHEQYF. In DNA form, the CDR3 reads TGTGCCAGCAGTTACGGGGGCGGAAACCACGAGCAGTACTTC.

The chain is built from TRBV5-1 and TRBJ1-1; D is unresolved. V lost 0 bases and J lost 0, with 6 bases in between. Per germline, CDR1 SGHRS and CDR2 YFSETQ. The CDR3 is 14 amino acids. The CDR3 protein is CASSLGDLNTEAFF. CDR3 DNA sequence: TGCGCCAGCAGCTTGGGCGATTTGAACACTGAAGCTTTCTTT.

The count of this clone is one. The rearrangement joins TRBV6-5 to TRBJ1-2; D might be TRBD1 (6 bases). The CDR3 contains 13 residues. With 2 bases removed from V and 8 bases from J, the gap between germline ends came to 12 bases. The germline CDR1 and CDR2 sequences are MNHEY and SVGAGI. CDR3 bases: TGTGCCAGCAGTTACCGGACAGCCTGGGGCTACACCTTC. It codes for CASSYRTAWGYTF.

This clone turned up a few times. CDR3 coding DNA: TGTGCCAGCAGTCCCCTAGGAGGGCCCTCCTACGAGCAGTACTTC. It codes for CASSPLGGPSYEQYF. The J gene is TRBJ2-7, the V gene TRBV28; D perhaps matches TRBD2 (6 bases). Deletions cut 5 bases from V and 0 bases from J, with 14 bases between. In germline, CDR1 is MDHEN, CDR2 SYDVKM. The CDR3 totals 15 residues.

The CDR3 spells CASKEGAEAFF. The CDR3 DNA follows: TGTGCCAGCAAGGAGGGTGCTGAAGCTTTCTTT. The chain uses TRBV3-1 (or the pseudogene TRBV3-2) and TRBJ1-1; D gene unclear. CDR1 and CDR2 from the germline V gene are LGHDT and YNNKEL (reference sequence). This CDR3 is built from 11 residues. V was pared by 7 bases and J by 6 bases, with 9 bases between.

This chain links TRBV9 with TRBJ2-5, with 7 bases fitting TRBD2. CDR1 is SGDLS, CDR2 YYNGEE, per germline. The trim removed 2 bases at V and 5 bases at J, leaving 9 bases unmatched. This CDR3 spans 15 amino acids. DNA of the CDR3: TGTGCCAGCAGCGTTGGGGGGGGGTTGGGGGAGACCCAGTACTTC. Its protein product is CASSVGGGLGETQYF. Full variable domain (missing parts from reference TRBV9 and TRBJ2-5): DSGVTQTPKHLITATGQRVTLRCSPRSGDLSVYWYQQSLDQGLQFLIQYYNGEERAKGNILERFSAQQFPDLHSELNLSSLELGDSALYFCASSVGGGLGETQYFGPGTRLLVL.